This T cell receptor beta chain was found in a study of blood T cell repertoires in COVID-19. Overall study: The cDNA or gDNA used as material had been derived from T cells, B-cell-depleted T cells, or PBMCs.

CDR1 LNHNV and CDR2 YYDKDF come from the germline V gene (reference sequence). J gave up 7 bases and V 2 bases, and 11 bases lay outside the gene matches. This CDR3 is built from 16 residues. In the authors' workflow: Amplified reference gene primers provided the basis for estimating nucleated cell counts. Sequencing used immunoSEQ multiplex PCR; TCRdb keeps in-frame clones, though not all of them. The V and J calls and clone size come from that table; D and trimming were worked out from the DNA. The data show 60,000 to 100,000 clones, 85% to 90% seen once. What was sequenced was peripheral blood. The rearrangement joins TRBV15 to TRBJ2-1, with 7 bases fitting TRBD2. The sequence came from a man aged 45-65 years with active COVID-19. The CDR3: CATSRFAGVQGNEQFF. CDR3 nucleotide sequence: TGTGCCACCAGCAGATTTGCGGGAGTACAAGGGAATGAGCAGTTCTTC.